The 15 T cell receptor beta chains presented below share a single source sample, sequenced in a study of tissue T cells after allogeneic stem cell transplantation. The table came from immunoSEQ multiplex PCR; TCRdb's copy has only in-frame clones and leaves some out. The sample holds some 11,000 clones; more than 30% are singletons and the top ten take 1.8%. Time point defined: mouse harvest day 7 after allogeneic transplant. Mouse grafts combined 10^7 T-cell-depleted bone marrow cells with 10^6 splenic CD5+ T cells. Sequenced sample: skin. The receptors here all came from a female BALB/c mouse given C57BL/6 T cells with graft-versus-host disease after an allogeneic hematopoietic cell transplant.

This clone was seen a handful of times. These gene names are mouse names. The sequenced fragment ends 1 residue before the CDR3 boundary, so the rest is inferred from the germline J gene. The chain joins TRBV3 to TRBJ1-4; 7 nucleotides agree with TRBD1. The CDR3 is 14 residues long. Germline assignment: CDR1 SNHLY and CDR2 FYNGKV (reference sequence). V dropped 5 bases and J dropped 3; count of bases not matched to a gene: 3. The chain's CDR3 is CASSHRGANERLFF. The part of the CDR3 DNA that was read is TGTGCCAGCAGCCACAGGGGCGCCAACGAAAGATTATTT.

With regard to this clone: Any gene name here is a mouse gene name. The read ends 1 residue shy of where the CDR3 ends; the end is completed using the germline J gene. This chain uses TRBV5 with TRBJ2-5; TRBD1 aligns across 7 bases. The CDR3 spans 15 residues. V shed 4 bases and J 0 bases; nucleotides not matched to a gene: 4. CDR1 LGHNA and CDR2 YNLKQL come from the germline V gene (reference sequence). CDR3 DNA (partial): TGTGCCAGCAGCCTCCAACAGGGGAACCAAGACACCCAGTAC. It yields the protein CASSLQQGNQDTQY. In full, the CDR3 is CASSLQQGNQDTQYF.

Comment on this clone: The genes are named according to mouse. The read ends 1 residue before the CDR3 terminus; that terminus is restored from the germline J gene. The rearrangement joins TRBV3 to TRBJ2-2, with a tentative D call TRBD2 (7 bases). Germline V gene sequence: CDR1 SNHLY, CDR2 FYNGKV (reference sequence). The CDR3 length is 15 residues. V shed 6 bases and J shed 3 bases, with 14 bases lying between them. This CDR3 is CASRTRGAHTGQLYF. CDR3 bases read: TGTGCCAGCAGGACGCGGGGGGCGCACACCGGGCAGCTCTAC.

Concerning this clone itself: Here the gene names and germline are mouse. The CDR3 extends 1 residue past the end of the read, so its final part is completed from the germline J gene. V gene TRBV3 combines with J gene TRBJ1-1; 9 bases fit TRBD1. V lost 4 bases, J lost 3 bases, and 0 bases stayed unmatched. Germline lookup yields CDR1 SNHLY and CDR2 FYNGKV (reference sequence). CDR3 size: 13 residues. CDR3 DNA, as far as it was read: TGTGCCAGCAGCTACAGGGGGCACACAGAAGTCTTC. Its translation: CASSYRGHTEVF. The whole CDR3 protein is CASSYRGHTEVFF.

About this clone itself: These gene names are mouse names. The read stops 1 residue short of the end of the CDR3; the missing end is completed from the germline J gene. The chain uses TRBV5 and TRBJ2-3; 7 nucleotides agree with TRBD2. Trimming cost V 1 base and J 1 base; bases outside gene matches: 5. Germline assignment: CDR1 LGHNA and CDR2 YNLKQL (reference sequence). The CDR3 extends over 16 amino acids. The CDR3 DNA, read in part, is TGTGCCAGCAGCCAAGTCCTGGGGGAAGGTGCAGAAACGCTGTAT. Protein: CASSQVLGEGAETLY. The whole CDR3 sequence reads CASSQVLGEGAETLYF.

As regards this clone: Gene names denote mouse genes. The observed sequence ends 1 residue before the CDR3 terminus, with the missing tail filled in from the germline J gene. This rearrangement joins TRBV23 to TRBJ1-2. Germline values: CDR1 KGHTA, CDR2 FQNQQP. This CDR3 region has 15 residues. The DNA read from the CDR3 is TGCTCCAGCAGTCAACGGGGTTCTACGGACTCCGACTACACC. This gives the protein CSSSQRGSTDSDYT. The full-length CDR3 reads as CSSSQRGSTDSDYTF.

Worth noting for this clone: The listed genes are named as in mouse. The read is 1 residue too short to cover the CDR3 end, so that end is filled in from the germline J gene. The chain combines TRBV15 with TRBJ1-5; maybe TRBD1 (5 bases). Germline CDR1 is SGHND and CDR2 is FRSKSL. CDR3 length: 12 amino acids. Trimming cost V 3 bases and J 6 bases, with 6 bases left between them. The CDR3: CASSFGGQAPLF. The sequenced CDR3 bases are TGTGCCAGCAGTTTCGGGGGCCAGGCTCCGCTT. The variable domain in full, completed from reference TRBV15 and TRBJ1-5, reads DAGVTQTPRHEVAEKGQTIILKCEPVSGHNDLFWYRQTKIQGLELLSYFRSKSLMEDGGAFKDRFKAEMLNSSFSTLKIQPTEPKDSAVYLCASSFGGQAPLFGEGTRLSVL.

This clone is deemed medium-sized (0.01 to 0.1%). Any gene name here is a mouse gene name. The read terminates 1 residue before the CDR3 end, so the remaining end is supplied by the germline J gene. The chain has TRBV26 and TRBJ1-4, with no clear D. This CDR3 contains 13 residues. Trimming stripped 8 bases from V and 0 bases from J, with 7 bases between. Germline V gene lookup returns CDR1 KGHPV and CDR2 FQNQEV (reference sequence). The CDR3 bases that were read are TGTGCCAGCGCCCCTCTTTCCAACGAAAGATTATTT. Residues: CASAPLSNERLF. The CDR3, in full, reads CASAPLSNERLFF.

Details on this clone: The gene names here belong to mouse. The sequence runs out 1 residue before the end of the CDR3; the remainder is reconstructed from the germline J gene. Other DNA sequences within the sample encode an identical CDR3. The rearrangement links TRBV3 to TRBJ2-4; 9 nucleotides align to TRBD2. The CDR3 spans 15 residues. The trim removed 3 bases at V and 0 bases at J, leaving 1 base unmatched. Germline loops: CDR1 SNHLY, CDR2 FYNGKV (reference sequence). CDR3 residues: CASSLTGGSQNTLYF. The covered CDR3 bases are TGTGCCAGCAGCTTGACTGGGGGTAGTCAAAACACCTTGTAC. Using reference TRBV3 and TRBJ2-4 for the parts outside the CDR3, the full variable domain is GPKVLQIPSHQIIDMGQMVTLNCDPVSNHLYFYWYKQILGQQMEFLVNFYNGKVMEKSKLFKDQFSVERPDGSYFTLKIQPTALEDSAVYFCASSLTGGSQNTLYFGAGTRLSVL.

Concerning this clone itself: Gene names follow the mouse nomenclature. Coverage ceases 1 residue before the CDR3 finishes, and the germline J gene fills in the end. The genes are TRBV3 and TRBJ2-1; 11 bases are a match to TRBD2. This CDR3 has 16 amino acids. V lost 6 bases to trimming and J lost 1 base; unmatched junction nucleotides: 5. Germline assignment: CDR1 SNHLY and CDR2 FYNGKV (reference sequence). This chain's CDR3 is CASSRTGGTNYAEQFF. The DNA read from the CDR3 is TGTGCCAGCAGTAGGACTGGGGGGACGAACTATGCTGAGCAGTTC.

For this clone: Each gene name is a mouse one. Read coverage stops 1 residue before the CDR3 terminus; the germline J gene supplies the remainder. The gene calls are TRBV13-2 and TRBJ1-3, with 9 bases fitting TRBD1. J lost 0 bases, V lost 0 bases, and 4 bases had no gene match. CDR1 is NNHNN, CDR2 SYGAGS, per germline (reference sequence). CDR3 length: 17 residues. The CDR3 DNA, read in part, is TGTGCCAGCGGTGATGTAGGACAGGGGTCTTCTGGAAATACGCTCTAT. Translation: CASGDVGQGSSGNTLY. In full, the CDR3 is CASGDVGQGSSGNTLYF.

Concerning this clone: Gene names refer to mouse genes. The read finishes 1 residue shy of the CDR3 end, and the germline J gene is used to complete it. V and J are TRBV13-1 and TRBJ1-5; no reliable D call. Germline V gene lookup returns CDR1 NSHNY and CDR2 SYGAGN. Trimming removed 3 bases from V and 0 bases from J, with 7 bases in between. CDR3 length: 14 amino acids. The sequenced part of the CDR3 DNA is TGTGCCAGCAGTGTCGGGTCTAACAACCAGGCTCCGCTT. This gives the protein CASSVGSNNQAPL. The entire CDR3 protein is CASSVGSNNQAPLF.

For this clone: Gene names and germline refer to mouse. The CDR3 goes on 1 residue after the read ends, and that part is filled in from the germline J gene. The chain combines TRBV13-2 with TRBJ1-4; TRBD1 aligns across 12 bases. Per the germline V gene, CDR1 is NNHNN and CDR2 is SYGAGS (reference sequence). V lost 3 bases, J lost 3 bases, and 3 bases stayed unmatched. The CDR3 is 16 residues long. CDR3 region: CASGVGTGGANERLFF. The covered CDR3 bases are TGTGCCAGCGGTGTCGGGACAGGGGGCGCCAACGAAAGATTATTT.

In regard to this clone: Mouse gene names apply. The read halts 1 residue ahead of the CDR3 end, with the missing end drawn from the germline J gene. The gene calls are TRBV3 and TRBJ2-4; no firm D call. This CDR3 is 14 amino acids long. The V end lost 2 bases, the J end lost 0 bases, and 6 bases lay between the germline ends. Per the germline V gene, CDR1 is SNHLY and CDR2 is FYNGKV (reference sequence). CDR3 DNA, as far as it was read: TGTGCCAGCAGCTTATCCAGTAGTCAAAACACCTTGTAC. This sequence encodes CASSLSSSQNTLY. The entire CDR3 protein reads CASSLSSSQNTLYF.

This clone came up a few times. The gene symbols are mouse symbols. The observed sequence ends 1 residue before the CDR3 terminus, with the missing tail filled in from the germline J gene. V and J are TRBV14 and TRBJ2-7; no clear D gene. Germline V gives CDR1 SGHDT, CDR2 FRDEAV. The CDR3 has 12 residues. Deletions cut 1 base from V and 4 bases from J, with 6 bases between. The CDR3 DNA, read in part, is TGTGCCAGCAGTTTCCCCAAATATGAACAGTAC. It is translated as CASSFPKYEQY. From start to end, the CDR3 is CASSFPKYEQYF.